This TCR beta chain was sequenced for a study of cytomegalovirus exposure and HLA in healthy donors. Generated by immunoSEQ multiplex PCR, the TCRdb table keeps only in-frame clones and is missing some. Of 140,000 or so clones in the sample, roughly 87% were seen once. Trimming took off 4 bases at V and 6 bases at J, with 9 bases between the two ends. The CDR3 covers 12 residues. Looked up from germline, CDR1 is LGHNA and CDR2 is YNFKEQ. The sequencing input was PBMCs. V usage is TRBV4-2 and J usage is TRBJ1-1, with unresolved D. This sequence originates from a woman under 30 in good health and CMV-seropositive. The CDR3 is CASSLHEAEAFF. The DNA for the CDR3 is TGTGCCAGCAGCCTTCATGAGGCTGAAGCTTTCTTT.